This TCR beta chain was recorded in a study of blood T cell repertoires in COVID-19. Study information: The analysed material was cDNA or gDNA that came from T cells, B-cell-depleted T cells, or PBMCs.

In the original processing: Reference gene primers were amplified, and this amplification served to estimate nucleated cell counts. Sequencing used immunoSEQ multiplex PCR; TCRdb keeps in-frame clones, though not all of them. V and J calls and clone size are given by that table; D and trimming were obtained from the DNA. The sample carries about 23,000 clones, under 90% recorded once. V lost 1 base, J lost 9 bases, and 10 bases lay in between. There are 13 residues in the CDR3. Per germline, CDR1 SGHTA and CDR2 FQGNSA. This clonotype was obtained from a woman older than 75 with acute or convalescent COVID-19. Sequenced sample: peripheral blood. The chain employs TRBV7-2 and TRBJ2-1, with unresolved D. The DNA of the CDR3 is TGTGCCAGCAGCTTAGTAGAACAGAGTGAGCAGTTCTTC. Protein: CASSLVEQSEQFF.